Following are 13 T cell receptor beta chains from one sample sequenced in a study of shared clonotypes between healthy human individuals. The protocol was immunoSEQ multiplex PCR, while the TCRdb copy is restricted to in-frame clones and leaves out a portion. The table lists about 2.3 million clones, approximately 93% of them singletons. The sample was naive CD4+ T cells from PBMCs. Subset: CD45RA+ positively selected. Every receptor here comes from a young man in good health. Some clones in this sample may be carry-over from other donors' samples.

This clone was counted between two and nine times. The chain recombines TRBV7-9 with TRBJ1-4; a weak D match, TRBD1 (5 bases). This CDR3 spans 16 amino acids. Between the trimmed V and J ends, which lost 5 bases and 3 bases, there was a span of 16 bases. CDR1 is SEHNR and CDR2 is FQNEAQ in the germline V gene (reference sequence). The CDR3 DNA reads TGTGCCAGCAGCCAAAACACCGGGGGAGCTAATGAAAAACTGTTTTTT. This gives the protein CASSQNTGGANEKLFF.

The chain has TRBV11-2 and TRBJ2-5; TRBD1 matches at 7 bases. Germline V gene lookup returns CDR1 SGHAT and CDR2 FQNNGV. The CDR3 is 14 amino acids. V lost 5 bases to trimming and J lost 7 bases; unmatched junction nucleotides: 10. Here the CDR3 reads CASSPRQGVWTQYF. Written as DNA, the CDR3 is TGTGCCAGCAGCCCACGACAGGGAGTTTGGACCCAGTACTTC.

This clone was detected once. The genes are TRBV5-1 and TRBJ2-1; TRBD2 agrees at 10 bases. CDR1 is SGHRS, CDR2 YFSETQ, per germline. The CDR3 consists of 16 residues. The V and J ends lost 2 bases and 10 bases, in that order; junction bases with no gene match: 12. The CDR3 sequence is CASSLLAGPTTDEQFF. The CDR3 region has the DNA TGCGCCAGCAGCTTACTAGCGGGACCTACCACGGACGAGCAGTTCTTC.

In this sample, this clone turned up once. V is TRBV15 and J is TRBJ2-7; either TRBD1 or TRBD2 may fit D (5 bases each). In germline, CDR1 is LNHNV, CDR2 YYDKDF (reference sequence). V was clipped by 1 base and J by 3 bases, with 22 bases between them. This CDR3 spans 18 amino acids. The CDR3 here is CATSRVRTSAGAIYEQYF. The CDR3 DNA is TGTGCCACCAGCAGAGTGAGAACATCCGCCGGGGCAATCTACGAGCAGTACTTC. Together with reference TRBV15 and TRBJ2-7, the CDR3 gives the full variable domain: DAMVIQNPRYQVTQFGKPVTLSCSQTLNHNVMYWYQQKSSQAPKLLFHYYDKDFNNEADTPDNFQSRRPNTSFCFLDIRSPGLGDTAMYLCATSRVRTSAGAIYEQYFGPGTRLTVT.

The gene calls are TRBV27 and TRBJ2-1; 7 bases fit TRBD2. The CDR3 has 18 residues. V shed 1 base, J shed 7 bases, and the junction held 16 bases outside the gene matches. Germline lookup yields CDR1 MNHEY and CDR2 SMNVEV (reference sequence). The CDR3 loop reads CASSLWPPREGPRNEQFF. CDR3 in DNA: TGTGCCAGCAGTTTATGGCCCCCGAGGGAGGGCCCTCGAAATGAGCAGTTCTTC.

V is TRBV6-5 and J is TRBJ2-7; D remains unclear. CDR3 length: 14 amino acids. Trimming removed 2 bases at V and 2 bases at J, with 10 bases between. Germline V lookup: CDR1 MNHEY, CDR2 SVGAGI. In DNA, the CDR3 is TGTGCCAGCAGTTACCGCTCCAGCACCTACGAGCAGTACTTC. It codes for CASSYRSSTYEQYF.

Written as DNA, the CDR3 is TGTGCCAGCAGCCAGGGTAAAGTCTACGAGCAGTACTTC. Its translation: CASSQGKVYEQYF. This chain connects TRBV4-2 to TRBJ2-7; the D is unclear. Germline-derived CDR1 and CDR2 are LGHNA and YNFKEQ. Between the trimmed V and J ends, which lost 3 bases and 3 bases, there was a span of 9 bases. The CDR3 length is 13 residues.

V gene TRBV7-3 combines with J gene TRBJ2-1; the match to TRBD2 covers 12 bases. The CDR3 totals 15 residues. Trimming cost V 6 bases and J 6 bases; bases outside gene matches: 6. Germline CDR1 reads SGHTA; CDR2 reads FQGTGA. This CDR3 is CASSPPSGRGNEQFF. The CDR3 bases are TGTGCCAGCAGTCCTCCTAGCGGGAGGGGCAATGAGCAGTTCTTC.

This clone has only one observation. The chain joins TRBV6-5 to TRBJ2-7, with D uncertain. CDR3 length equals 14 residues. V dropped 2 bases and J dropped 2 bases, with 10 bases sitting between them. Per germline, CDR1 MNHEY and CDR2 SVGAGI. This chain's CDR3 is CASSYTFPPYEQYF. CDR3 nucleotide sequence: TGTGCCAGCAGTTACACGTTTCCCCCCTACGAGCAGTACTTC.

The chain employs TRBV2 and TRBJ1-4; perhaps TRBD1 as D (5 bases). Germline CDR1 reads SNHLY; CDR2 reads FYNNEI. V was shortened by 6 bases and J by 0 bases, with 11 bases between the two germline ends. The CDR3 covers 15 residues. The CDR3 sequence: CASRPQGATNEKLFF. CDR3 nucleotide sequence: TGTGCCAGCAGGCCTCAGGGAGCAACTAATGAAAAACTGTTTTTT.

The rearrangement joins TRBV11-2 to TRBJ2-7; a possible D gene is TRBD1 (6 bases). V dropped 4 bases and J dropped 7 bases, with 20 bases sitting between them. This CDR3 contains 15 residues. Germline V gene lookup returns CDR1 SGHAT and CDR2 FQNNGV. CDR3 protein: CASSSLIRGSGEQYF. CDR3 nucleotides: TGTGCCAGCAGCTCCCTAATCAGGGGATCCGGGGAGCAGTACTTC.

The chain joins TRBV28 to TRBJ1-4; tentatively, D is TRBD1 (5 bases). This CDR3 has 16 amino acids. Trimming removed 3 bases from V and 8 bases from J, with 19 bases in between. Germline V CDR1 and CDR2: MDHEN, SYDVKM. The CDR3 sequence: CASSFAFPGRGEKLFF. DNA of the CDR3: TGTGCCAGCAGTTTCGCGTTCCCGGGAAGGGGAGAAAAACTGTTTTTT.

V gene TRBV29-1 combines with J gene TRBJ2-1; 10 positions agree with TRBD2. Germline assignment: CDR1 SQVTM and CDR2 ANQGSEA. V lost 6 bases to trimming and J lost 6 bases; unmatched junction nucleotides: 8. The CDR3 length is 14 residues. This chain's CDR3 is CSVHPLAGANEQFF. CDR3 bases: TGCAGCGTCCACCCCCTAGCGGGAGCCAATGAGCAGTTCTTC.